This T cell receptor beta chain was sequenced during a study of OX40 agonist ivuxolimab in advanced cancers. Findings and caveats of the study: CD4+ and CD8+ blood T cells expanded clonally by week 6 at 0.1 to 3.0 mg/kg.

In regard to this clone: No antigen is known for it.

Clones were sequenced by immunoSEQ multiplex PCR, and TCRdb holds only the in-frame ones, with some missing. The top ten hold roughly 4% of the sample, which has over 45,000 clones, 80% seen once. From germline, CDR1 is SGHRS and CDR2 YFSETQ. This CDR3 has 15 residues. V was cut by 4 bases and J by 4 bases, with 17 bases left in between. The input for sequencing was CD4+ or CD8+ T cells sorted from blood, taken in a trial of the OX40 agonist ivuxolimab. The origin of this receptor is an adult with an advanced solid tumor such as melanoma, head and neck, liver or kidney cancer. The rearrangement joins TRBV5-1 to TRBJ1-1; no clear D gene. CDR3 sequence reads: CASSPAGLSGTEAFF. The CDR3 DNA is TGCGCCAGCAGCCCGGCTGGGCTTAGTGGCACTGAAGCTTTCTTT.